This TCR beta chain came from a study of PD-L1 blockade in urothelial cancer (dated by TCRdb to 2016 to 2017). For the wider study: All patients started therapy in about 2014 and received atezolizumab 1,200 mg intravenously every 3 weeks. Durable clinical benefit meant progression-free survival longer than 6 months, and TCR features were also tested against progression-free and overall survival. Whole exome sequencing and RNA sequencing of pretreatment tumors were performed alongside TCR sequencing in the same patients. Blood samples were analyzed at 3 weeks after treatment start (second dose) and at 6 weeks after treatment start. Durable clinical benefit was achieved by nine patients and was not achieved by 20 patients. About nine tenths of the roughly 30 patients were males with bladder-origin urothelial cancer, and about 60% of the roughly 29 reported a prior smoking history. Patients had an ECOG performance status of 0 or 1 and had received between 0 and 3 prior chemotherapy regimens. Pretreatment tumor samples, along with matched peripheral blood collected serially before and after atezolizumab treatment, underwent TCR sequencing. Pretreatment blood TCR-seq was available for twenty-nine patients, at least one posttreatment blood collection was obtained for 25 or so patients, and tumor TCR-seq was available for 25 or so patients. A median of around 150,000 T cells and approximately 86,000 unique TCRs was obtained from blood samples, and a median clonality of about 0.08 was observed. The study, an exploratory multi-omic analysis, examined somatic, immune and clinical correlates of response to PD-L1 blockade with atezolizumab in urothelial cancer. Paper-wide results and their limitations: Because the sample size was small (n ≈ 27) and many of the analyses were exploratory, the results are meant to be hypothesis-generating. At 3 weeks after the start of treatment, tumor-associated TCR clones in peripheral blood had expanded more in patients with durable benefit (n ≈ 20, p = 0.022). Improved progression-free and overall survival was associated with having pretreatment peripheral blood TCR clonality below the median.

Reading from cysteine to phenylalanine, the CDR3 counts 14 amino acids. The kept DNA is CDR3 alone, 42 bases in frame from the first base. CDR1 and CDR2 are drawn from the germline V gene: MDHEN, SYDVKM. Trimming removed 5 bases from V and 4 bases from J, leaving 14 bases between the germline ends. Each PCR received spiked-in synthetic TCR analog templates so that absolute template abundance could be estimated from read counts. The immunoSEQ assay was used to amplify TCRbeta CDR3 regions from genomic DNA with bias-controlled V and J gene primers. Sequencing of rearranged TCRbeta segments was done at approximately 20X coverage. On the authors' methods: Clustering was used to correct sequencing errors, and CDR3s were annotated against IMGT to assign V, D and J genes. Downstream analyses used only productive TCRbeta rearrangements and left out out-of-frame or stop-codon sequences. Clonality was computed as one minus Shannon entropy normalized by the log of the number of unique productive sequences. Clones differing between time points or between blood and tumor were identified using Fisher's exact test with Benjamini-Hochberg correction, with an adjusted p below 0.01 applied as the threshold. TCRdb holds this immuneACCESS table with in-frame rearrangements only. Some clones are missing; in checked studies, unresolved V genes explain under half, and the rest has no known cause. D and trimming come from the DNA, and the V and J calls and clone size come from that table. For this sample the table gives around 60,000 clones, of which 80% to 85% were detected only once. In total, the top ten clones hold 3.2% of the sample.

The sample's time point label, in plain terms: pretreatment peripheral blood. The cohort comprised more than 25 patients with locally advanced or metastatic urothelial carcinoma treated at Memorial Sloan Kettering on a trial protocol. Peripheral blood mononuclear cells were collected pretreatment and during treatment, with between 1 and 8 total time points per patient. The Qiagen DNeasy Blood extraction kit was used to purify genomic DNA from total PBMCs and tumor samples. PBMCs were collected pretreatment and during treatment, and were isolated and stored as previously described. Worth noting for this clone: Its recognized antigen is unknown. Per-base qualities were not stored, and no clone one base away is much larger.

This specimen was PBMCs, taken around atezolizumab (anti-PD-L1) treatment. This TCR was recovered from a man in his 70s with urothelial cancer. The V gene is TRBV28 and the J gene is TRBJ2-5, with TRBD1 tentatively as D gene (5 bases match). The nucleotide sequence is given as TGTGCCAGCAGTCAGACCTTAAGGGGAGAGACCCAGTACTTC. The encoded protein is CASSQTLRGETQYF. The reference TRBV28 and TRBJ2-5 proteins fill in what lies around the CDR3, so the full variable domain reads DVKVTQSSRYLVKRTGEKVFLECVQDMDHENMFWYRQDPGLGLRLIYFSYDVKMKEKGDIPEGYSVSREKKERFSLILESASTNQTSMYLCASSQTLRGETQYFGPGTRLLVL.